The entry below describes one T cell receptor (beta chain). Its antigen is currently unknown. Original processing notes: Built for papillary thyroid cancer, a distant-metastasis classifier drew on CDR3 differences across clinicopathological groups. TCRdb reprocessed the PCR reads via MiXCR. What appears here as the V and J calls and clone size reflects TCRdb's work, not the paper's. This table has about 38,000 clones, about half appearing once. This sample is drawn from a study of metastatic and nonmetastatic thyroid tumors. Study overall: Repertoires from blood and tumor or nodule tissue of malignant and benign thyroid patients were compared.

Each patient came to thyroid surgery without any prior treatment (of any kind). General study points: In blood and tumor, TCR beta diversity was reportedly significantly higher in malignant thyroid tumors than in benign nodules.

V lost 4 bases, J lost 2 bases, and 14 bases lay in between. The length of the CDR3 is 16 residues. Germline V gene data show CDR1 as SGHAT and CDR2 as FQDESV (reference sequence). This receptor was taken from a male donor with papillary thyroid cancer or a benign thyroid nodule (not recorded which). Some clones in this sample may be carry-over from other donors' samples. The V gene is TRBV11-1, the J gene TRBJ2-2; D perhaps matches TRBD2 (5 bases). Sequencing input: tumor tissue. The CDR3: CASSSHAGVNTGELFF. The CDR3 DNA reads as TGTGCCAGCAGCTCCCATGCCGGGGTTAACACCGGGGAGCTGTTTTTT.